The next 4 T cell receptor beta chains were all read from a single sample in a study of cytomegalovirus exposure and HLA in healthy donors. A multiplex PCR was run with 60 Vbeta primers and 13 Jbeta primers. Assay used: immunoSEQ multiplex PCR; TCRdb lists only in-frame clones, some missing. The sample records more than 110,000 clones, 60% to 85% being singletons. Specimen: PBMCs. The receptors come from a male donor in good health and CMV-seronegative.

The sample holds one count of this clone. The chain carries TRBV6-6 and TRBJ1-5; D is undetermined. V lost 4 bases and J 8 bases, leaving 21 bases between the germline ends. Germline V CDR1 and CDR2: MNHNY, SVGAGI (reference sequence). CDR3 size: 16 residues. The CDR3 loop is CASSFGLMSGNEPQHF. The CDR3 coding sequence is TGTGCCAGCAGTTTCGGACTGATGAGTGGGAACGAGCCCCAGCATTTT.

The rearrangement joins TRBV2 to TRBJ2-3, with 8 bases identical to TRBD2. Germline trimming cut 8 bases from V and 9 bases from J; bases unmatched to any gene: 10. The CDR3 has 13 residues. The V gene's germline CDR1 is SNHLY and CDR2 FYNNEI. The CDR3 DNA reads TGTGCCAGCGGGCCTAGGAGCGGGGGAACGCAGTATTTT. Its translation is CASGPRSGGTQYF.

This clone was picked up a small number of times. The rearrangement uses TRBV7-3 and TRBJ2-3; 12 bases agree with TRBD1. Germline-derived CDR1 and CDR2 are SGHTA and FQGTGA. The V and J ends lost 5 bases and 5 bases, in that order; junction bases with no gene match: 2. The CDR3 length is 14 residues. The CDR3 protein is CASSRDRGRDTQYF. As DNA, the CDR3 is TGTGCCAGCAGCCGGGACAGGGGGCGAGATACGCAGTATTTT.

The rearrangement joins TRBV18 to TRBJ2-7; TRBD2 matches 16 bases. V was pared by 4 bases and J by 6 bases, with 12 bases of the junction left unmatched. This CDR3 has 18 residues. CDR1 and CDR2 (germline): KGHSH, LQKENI. CDR3 region: CASSLLSGTSGGGSEQYF. The CDR3, as DNA: TGTGCCAGCTCACTTCTCTCCGGGACTAGCGGGGGGGGGAGCGAGCAGTACTTC.